This TCR beta chain was sequenced for a study of blood T cell repertoires in COVID-19 (dated by TCRdb to 2020 to 2022). For the wider study: Samples from collaborators originated in the United States, Italy and Spain and spanned both the acute and convalescent phases of COVID-19. The material from the prospective study consisted of cDNA or gDNA derived from T cells, B-cell-depleted T cells, or PBMCs. Subjects who had been exposed to COVID-19, were actively infected with it, or had recovered from it provided the deeply sampled blood TCRbeta repertoires that made up the dataset. The repertoires were released in a freely available public database meant as a resource for research on the immune response to SARS-CoV-2. The samples were drawn from the first 160 participants of the ongoing ImmuneRACE study and from under 1,500 subjects provided by 6 global collaborators. Nearly every sample came with metadata listing a de-identified subject ID, COVID-19 status, age in years and sex. HLA class I and class II types, where available, came from metadata supplied by the sample provider rather than from assay-based typing.

TCRbeta CDR3 regions were amplified from genomic DNA using the immunoSEQ Assay, a bias-controlled multiplex PCR. The source study handled its data this way. Within the assay, amplification of reference gene primers was used to estimate how many nucleated cells each sample contained. Sequence reads were collapsed and filtered to measure the absolute abundance of every unique TCRbeta CDR3 rearrangement. Productive Simpson clonality was computed per sample as the square root of Simpson's diversity index over productive rearrangements. TCRdb provides this immuneACCESS table in a form limited to in-frame rearrangements. Some clones are lacking; in checked studies, under half of them reflect an unresolved V gene, and why the rest are absent is not known. V and J calls and clone size are as listed in that table; D and trimming were resolved from the DNA. This sample lists roughly 280,000 clones; around 90% were detected once. Clones ranked in the top ten supply roughly 2.2% of the sample.

The paper's findings and limits, for the study overall: The amount of clinical and demographic metadata varied by source and participant and was provided uncurated.

About this clone: Its target antigen remains unknown. Qualities for individual bases were not recorded, and no much larger clone is one base off.

CDR1 is given as LGHDT and CDR2 as YNNKEL, both from the germline V gene (reference sequence). The CDR3 numbers 12 residues from cysteine through phenylalanine. The kept DNA is CDR3 alone, 36 bases in frame from the first base. The V and J ends are trimmed by 3 bases and 4 bases, leaving 6 bases between them. Whole blood was collected in K2EDTA tubes by collaborating institutions according to the institutions' own protocols. For TCRbeta analysis, collaborators shipped samples as frozen whole blood, isolated PBMCs, or DNA extracted from either of those sample types. Sample: peripheral blood. The receptor was derived from a man in his fifties with acute or convalescent COVID-19. The receptor chain draws on TRBV3-1 (or the pseudogene TRBV3-2) and TRBJ1-1; TRBD1 might be the D gene, on 5 matching bases. The nucleotides read TGTGCCAGCAGCCAGGGGGGCACTGAAGCTTTCTTT. The resulting protein is CASSQGGTEAFF.